This TCR beta chain was documented in a study of CD8 T cells in Susac syndrome. RNA totalling roughly 0.45 to 1 ug underwent reverse transcription with random hexamers. Amplification of TCR beta CDR3 across 54 Vbeta and 13 Jbeta was performed with immunoSEQ multiplex PCR. TCRdb redid the calling of the immunoSEQ multiplex PCR reads with MiXCR, one entry per CDR3 protein. In the table there are some 100,000 distinct CDR3 sequences, 80% to 95% of which are singletons. Blood CD8+ and CD4+ T cells underwent high-throughput TCR beta sequencing. Negative isolation was applied to CD8+ and CD4+ T cells, and FACS enrichment was applied to TEMRA cells. Sequenced sample: CD4+ T cells from PBMCs. The sequence was collected from a human donor in good health.

The CDR3, as DNA: TGCGCCAGCAGCCCGTCTCTAGCGGGGGCGTCCTACGAGCAGTACTTC. It yields the protein CASSPSLAGASYEQYF. This rearrangement joins TRBV4-3 to TRBJ2-7; 10 bases map to TRBD2. V lost 4 bases to trimming and J lost 1 base; unmatched junction nucleotides: 7. The CDR3 has 16 residues. Germline V lookup: CDR1 LGHNA, CDR2 YSLEER.